Listed below are T cell receptor beta chains from one sample, sequenced in a study of T cells in Graves' hyperthyroidism and ophthalmopathy. In TCRdb, the multiplex PCR reads were re-called with MiXCR into one record per CDR3 protein. The sample has fewer than 650,000 distinct CDR3 sequences, approximately 15% seen once. Sequenced: blood. Receptors were obtained from a woman aged 40 to 49 with Graves' ophthalmopathy. The CDR3 runs from the conserved cysteine through the conserved F or W. Each record gives: CDR3 length, J gene, D gene, V gene, clone size, CDR3 protein, CDR3 DNA. The D gene is left open where the match is weak. Only part of the rows carry a size: once, few, many, or a class if the clone is expanded.

len: 14
j_gene: TRBJ2-7
d_gene: .
v_gene: TRBV7-2
abundance: .
CDR3aa: CASSLGGVRYEQYF
CDR3nt: TGTGCCAGCAGCTTAGGTGGGGTAAGGTACGAGCAGTACTTC

len: 14
j_gene: TRBJ1-2
d_gene: TRBD1
v_gene: TRBV5-1
abundance: many
CDR3aa: CASSLEGARDGYTF
CDR3nt: TGCGCCAGCAGCTTAGAGGGGGCGCGGGATGGCTACACCTTC

len: 14
j_gene: TRBJ1-2
d_gene: .
v_gene: TRBV2
abundance: many
CDR3aa: CASRPRTVGSGYTF
CDR3nt: TGTGCCAGCAGGCCCCGGACAGTGGGTTCCGGCTACACCTTC

len: 14
j_gene: TRBJ2-7
d_gene: .
v_gene: TRBV28
abundance: many
CDR3aa: CASRGVQSLDEQYF
CDR3nt: TGTGCCAGTCGAGGGGTCCAGAGTCTCGACGAGCAGTACTTC

len: 14
j_gene: TRBJ2-7
d_gene: .
v_gene: TRBV29-1
abundance: .
CDR3aa: CSAISRVGSYEQYF
CDR3nt: TGCAGCGCGATTAGCAGGGTGGGCTCCTACGAGCAGTACTTC

len: 19
j_gene: TRBJ2-6
d_gene: .
v_gene: TRBV7-2
abundance: few
CDR3aa: CASSFLRDGATSGANVLTF
CDR3nt: TGTGCCAGCAGCTTCTTGAGGGATGGGGCGACCTCTGGGGCCAACGTCCTGACTTTC

len: 15
j_gene: TRBJ2-5
d_gene: .
v_gene: TRBV3-1
abundance: many
CDR3aa: CASSQDGGTQETQYF
CDR3nt: TGTGCCAGCAGCCAAGATGGGGGGACCCAAGAGACCCAGTACTTC

len: 13
j_gene: TRBJ2-5
d_gene: .
v_gene: TRBV6-1
abundance: .
CDR3aa: CASTPGPGETQYF
CDR3nt: TGTGCCAGCACCCCGGGGCCGGGGGAGACCCAGTACTTC

len: 14
j_gene: TRBJ2-7
d_gene: .
v_gene: TRBV7-2
abundance: many
CDR3aa: CASSFGGARNEQYF
CDR3nt: TGTGCCAGCAGCTTTGGAGGGGCAAGGAACGAGCAGTACTTC

len: 20
j_gene: TRBJ1-1
d_gene: TRBD1
v_gene: TRBV6-2/TRBV6-3
abundance: many
CDR3aa: CASSYDQTTFYEDRETEAFF
CDR3nt: TGTGCCAGCAGTTATGACCAAACCACTTTCTACGAGGACAGGGAAACTGAAGCTTTCTTT

len: 13
j_gene: TRBJ1-1
d_gene: .
v_gene: TRBV28
abundance: .
CDR3aa: CASMELMNTEAFF
CDR3nt: TGTGCCAGCATGGAGCTCATGAACACTGAAGCTTTCTTT

len: 13
j_gene: TRBJ1-2
d_gene: .
v_gene: TRBV6-2/TRBV6-3
abundance: many
CDR3aa: CASSPYSSYGYTF
CDR3nt: TGTGCCAGCAGTCCCTACAGTTCCTATGGCTACACCTTC

len: 15
j_gene: TRBJ2-5
d_gene: .
v_gene: TRBV28
abundance: many
CDR3aa: CASSKPRAETETQYF
CDR3nt: TGTGCCAGCAGCAAACCCCGGGCCGAGACGGAGACCCAGTACTTC

len: 15
j_gene: TRBJ2-4
d_gene: TRBD1
v_gene: TRBV12-3/TRBV12-4
abundance: few
CDR3aa: CASSNRGQAKNIQYF
CDR3nt: TGTGCCAGCAGCAACAGGGGGCAAGCCAAAAACATTCAGTACTTC

len: 14
j_gene: TRBJ1-5
d_gene: .
v_gene: TRBV10-3
abundance: many
CDR3aa: CAIRATDSNQPQHF
CDR3nt: TGTGCCATCAGGGCGACAGATAGCAATCAGCCCCAGCATTTT

len: 13
j_gene: TRBJ2-5
d_gene: .
v_gene: TRBV7-9
abundance: few
CDR3aa: CASSTRLVETQYF
CDR3nt: TGTGCCAGCAGCACTAGACTAGTGGAGACCCAGTACTTC

len: 13
j_gene: TRBJ1-5
d_gene: .
v_gene: TRBV12-3/TRBV12-4
abundance: few
CDR3aa: CASSLQRYQPQHF
CDR3nt: TGTGCCAGCAGTTTACAAAGATATCAGCCCCAGCATTTT

len: 15
j_gene: TRBJ1-6
d_gene: .
v_gene: TRBV7-4
abundance: .
CDR3aa: CASSRGGVINSPLHF
CDR3nt: TGTGCCAGCAGCCGTGGAGGGGTAATTAATTCACCCCTCCACTTT

len: 14
j_gene: TRBJ2-3
d_gene: TRBD2
v_gene: TRBV7-2
abundance: few
CDR3aa: CASTLGGRQDTQYF
CDR3nt: TGTGCCAGCACCCTGGGGGGGAGACAAGATACGCAGTATTTT

len: 16
j_gene: TRBJ2-7
d_gene: TRBD2
v_gene: TRBV11-2
abundance: .
CDR3aa: CASSFVFSGIPYEQYF
CDR3nt: TGTGCCAGCAGCTTTGTTTTTAGCGGGATACCCTACGAGCAGTACTTC

len: 13
j_gene: TRBJ2-7
d_gene: .
v_gene: TRBV6-2/TRBV6-3
abundance: many
CDR3aa: CASDHGQSYEQYF
CDR3nt: TGTGCCAGCGACCACGGACAGAGCTACGAGCAGTACTTC

len: 16
j_gene: TRBJ2-7
d_gene: TRBD1
v_gene: TRBV11-2
abundance: many
CDR3aa: CASSFYPRGQGGEQYF
CDR3nt: TGTGCCAGCAGCTTTTACCCCCGGGGACAGGGAGGCGAGCAGTACTTC

len: 15
j_gene: TRBJ2-7
d_gene: TRBD2
v_gene: TRBV7-9
abundance: many
CDR3aa: CASSPGVSGTYEQYF
CDR3nt: TGTGCCAGCAGCCCGGGGGTTAGCGGGACCTACGAGCAGTACTTC

len: 16
j_gene: TRBJ1-1
d_gene: .
v_gene: TRBV27
abundance: .
CDR3aa: CASSSLLQGLNTEAFF
CDR3nt: TGTGCCAGCAGTTCGCTATTGCAGGGCCTTAACACTGAAGCTTTCTTT

len: 15
j_gene: TRBJ2-1
d_gene: .
v_gene: TRBV5-1
abundance: many
CDR3aa: CASSLGVTTSNEQFF
CDR3nt: TGCGCCAGCAGCTTGGGCGTGACTACCTCCAATGAGCAGTTCTTC

len: 15
j_gene: TRBJ2-7
d_gene: .
v_gene: TRBV12-3/TRBV12-4
abundance: many
CDR3aa: CASSFTRDRSYEQYF
CDR3nt: TGTGCCAGCAGTTTCACAAGGGACCGATCCTACGAGCAGTACTTC

len: 16
j_gene: TRBJ2-7
d_gene: TRBD1
v_gene: TRBV24-1
abundance: .
CDR3aa: CATSETGTGGLDEQYF
CDR3nt: TGTGCCACCAGTGAAACCGGGACAGGGGGACTTGACGAGCAGTACTTC

len: 15
j_gene: TRBJ2-7
d_gene: .
v_gene: TRBV7-8
abundance: few
CDR3aa: CASSPTTRPLYEQYF
CDR3nt: TGTGCCAGCAGCCCGACGACGCGACCACTCTACGAGCAGTACTTC

len: 14
j_gene: TRBJ1-2
d_gene: .
v_gene: TRBV9
abundance: many
CDR3aa: CASTPGGGGYGYTF
CDR3nt: TGTGCCAGCACCCCGGGGGGGGGTGGCTATGGCTACACCTTC

len: 14
j_gene: TRBJ2-7
d_gene: .
v_gene: TRBV5-1
abundance: many
CDR3aa: CASSLGTQGNEQYF
CDR3nt: TGCGCCAGCAGCTTGGGTACCCAGGGGAACGAGCAGTACTTC

len: 19
j_gene: TRBJ2-7
d_gene: TRBD1
v_gene: TRBV11-3
abundance: many
CDR3aa: CASSSGRRSRDSKPYEQYF
CDR3nt: TGTGCCAGCAGCTCCGGTCGGAGATCCCGGGACAGTAAACCGTACGAGCAGTACTTC

len: 17
j_gene: TRBJ2-5
d_gene: .
v_gene: TRBV20-1
abundance: few
CDR3aa: CSARDRQIRLEGETQYF
CDR3nt: TGCAGTGCTAGAGATAGGCAAATTCGGCTAGAGGGAGAGACCCAGTACTTC

len: 15
j_gene: TRBJ2-4
d_gene: TRBD2
v_gene: TRBV5-8
abundance: many
CDR3aa: CASTEREFGKNIQYF
CDR3nt: TGTGCCAGCACGGAGCGGGAGTTCGGCAAAAACATTCAGTACTTC

len: 14
j_gene: TRBJ1-1
d_gene: .
v_gene: TRBV7-3
abundance: many
CDR3aa: CASSLTPLNTEAFF
CDR3nt: TGTGCCAGCAGCTTAACTCCCCTGAACACTGAAGCTTTCTTT